The subject of this entry is one TCR beta chain. With V trimmed by 0 bases and J by 7 bases, 1 base remained unmatched. The CDR3 is 15 residues long. Per the germline V gene, CDR1 is MNHEY and CDR2 is SVGAGI. Methods used by the authors: Amplification with reference gene primers provided the estimates of nucleated cell counts. Libraries were prepared by immunoSEQ multiplex PCR; TCRdb keeps only in-frame clonotypes and omits some of them. That table is the source of V, J and clone size, and D and trimming were worked out from the DNA. The table shows roughly 300,000 clones, with around 86% occurring only once. The sample comes from a study of blood T cell repertoires in COVID-19. Turning to the study itself: From the United States, Italy and Spain came samples of acute and convalescent COVID-19. Sources were T cells, B-cell-depleted T cells, or PBMCs; the material itself was cDNA or gDNA.

V is TRBV6-5 and J is TRBJ1-5; 12 bases match TRBD1. Source material: peripheral blood. The sequence came from a woman aged 55-75 years with active or convalescent COVID-19. The CDR3 DNA reads TGTGCCAGCAGTTACTCGGGACAGGGGGCGCAGCCCCAGCATTTT. The encoded protein is CASSYSGQGAQPQHF.